The T cell receptor (beta chain) described here comes from a study of blood T cell repertoires in COVID-19. Overall study context: Spain, Italy and the United States supplied samples that represented acute and convalescent COVID-19.

Study processing details: For nucleated cells, counts were estimated from reference gene primer amplification. Data came from immunoSEQ multiplex PCR; TCRdb stores just in-frame clones and leaves some out. V, J and clone size are those of that table, while D and trimming were read from the DNA. The table records 100,000 to 150,000 clones, around 89% of them present only once. The V gene's germline CDR1 is SNHLY and CDR2 FYNNEI. The CDR3 is 14 residues long. Trimming shortened V by 4 bases and J by 9 bases, and 19 bases separated the two germline ends. This TCR was recovered from a man aged 50 to 60 with active or convalescent COVID-19. The chain links TRBV2 to TRBJ2-7, with D possibly matching TRBD2 (5 bases). Sequencing was performed on peripheral blood. The CDR3, as DNA: TGTGCCAGCAGTGTTTTGCAAGATTGGGAGACGCAGTACTTC. Translating gives CASSVLQDWETQYF.